The 21 T cell receptor beta chains below were found in one sample sequenced in a study of blood T cell repertoires in COVID-19. This table comes from immunoSEQ multiplex PCR, and its TCRdb copy is limited to in-frame clones, with some not included. Of about 140,000 clones in the sample, 85% to 90% were seen once. Sequencing was carried out using peripheral blood. Receptors were obtained from a man aged 45-65 years who had recovered from COVID-19.

The rearrangement links TRBV2 to TRBJ2-7; D is ambiguous. Per the germline V gene, CDR1 is SNHLY and CDR2 is FYNNEI. The CDR3 spans 14 residues. V lost 1 base to trimming and J lost 4 bases, with 11 bases between them. CDR3 region: CASSEERVRYEQYF. The CDR3 DNA reads TGTGCCAGCAGTGAAGAGAGAGTAAGATACGAGCAGTACTTC.

The rearrangement joins TRBV6-2 or TRBV6-3 to TRBJ2-1; D may be TRBD2 (7 bases). This CDR3 has 14 amino acids. V lost 5 bases to trimming and J lost 7 bases, with 15 bases between them. CDR1 is MNHEY, CDR2 SVGEGT, per germline. The CDR3 region has the DNA TGTGCCAGCAGTCTGGGAGGGGGGCCAAATGAGCAGTTCTTC. The encoded protein is CASSLGGGPNEQFF.

The chain employs TRBV7-2 and TRBJ1-1; 8 positions match TRBD1. The germline gives CDR1 SGHTA, CDR2 FQGNSA. This CDR3 contains 14 residues. The ends lost 5 bases at V and 5 bases at J; junction bases unmatched: 7. CDR3 DNA sequence: TGTGCCAGCAGCACCCGGACAGGGTGGACTGAAGCTTTCTTT. It translates to CASSTRTGWTEAFF. The full variable domain, completed using reference TRBV7-2 and TRBJ1-1, is GAGVSQSPSNKVTEKGKDVELRCDPISGHTALYWYRQSLGQGLEFLIYFQGNSAPDKSGLPSDRFSAERTGGSVSTLTIQRTQQEDSAVYLCASSTRTGWTEAFFGQGTRLTVV.

J is TRBJ2-2 and V is TRBV18; 9 bases line up with TRBD1. With V trimmed by 2 bases and J by 5 bases, 3 bases remained unmatched. Germline V gene lookup returns CDR1 KGHSH and CDR2 LQKENI. The CDR3 runs to 15 residues. The CDR3 here is CASSPGTGRTGELFF. CDR3 nucleotides: TGTGCCAGCTCACCAGGGACAGGGAGAACCGGGGAGCTGTTTTTT.

The J gene is TRBJ2-7, the V gene TRBV6-2 or TRBV6-3, with TRBD1 matching over 8 bases. The CDR3 has 16 residues. The germline CDR1 and CDR2 sequences are MNHEY and SVGEGT. After removal of 1 base from V and 0 bases from J, the junction contained 5 bases not matched to a gene. CDR3 nucleotides: TGTGCCAGCAGTTACTATACAGGGGGTAACTCCTACGAGCAGTACTTC. Encoded protein: CASSYYTGGNSYEQYF.

The chain employs TRBV10-2 and TRBJ2-7, with TRBD1 matching over 8 bases. Unmatched junction bases numbered 7, after V lost 6 bases and J lost 0 bases. The CDR3 is made up of 15 amino acids. Germline V lookup: CDR1 WSHSY, CDR2 SAAADI. This CDR3 is CASSSQGASSYEQYF. CDR3 DNA: TGCGCCAGCAGCAGTCAGGGGGCTAGCTCCTACGAGCAGTACTTC.

The sample holds many counts of this clone. Here the CDR3 reads CASSIPKTEAFF. The CDR3 DNA sequence: TGTGCCAGTAGTATCCCCAAAACTGAAGCTTTCTTT. This chain uses TRBV19 with TRBJ1-1; D call uncertain. The V gene's germline CDR1 is LNHDA and CDR2 SQIVND (reference sequence). This CDR3 has 12 residues. Trimming took off 3 bases at V and 5 bases at J, with 7 bases between the two ends.

The chain carries TRBV7-2 and TRBJ2-7, with D possibly being TRBD2 (6 bases). CDR3 length: 14 residues. The germline CDR1 and CDR2 sequences are SGHTA and FQGNSA. Trimming took off 0 bases at V and 5 bases at J, with 11 bases between the two ends. The CDR3 reads CASSLAGGSHEQYF. The CDR3 DNA follows: TGTGCCAGCAGCTTAGCGGGGGGTTCCCACGAGCAGTACTTC. Full variable domain (outside the CDR3, taken from reference TRBV7-2 and TRBJ2-7): GAGVSQSPSNKVTEKGKDVELRCDPISGHTALYWYRQSLGQGLEFLIYFQGNSAPDKSGLPSDRFSAERTGGSVSTLTIQRTQQEDSAVYLCASSLAGGSHEQYFGPGTRLTVT.

This chain uses TRBV7-2 with TRBJ2-3; 8 bases match TRBD1. V was clipped by 5 bases and J by 0 bases; unmatched bases: 7. The CDR3 is made up of 16 amino acids. Germline CDR1 and CDR2: SGHTA and FQGNSA. CDR3 region: CASSPQGASSTDTQYF. The DNA for the CDR3 is TGTGCCAGCAGCCCCCAGGGGGCCTCTAGCACAGATACGCAGTATTTT. The variable domain in full, completed from reference TRBV7-2 and TRBJ2-3, reads GAGVSQSPSNKVTEKGKDVELRCDPISGHTALYWYRQSLGQGLEFLIYFQGNSAPDKSGLPSDRFSAERTGGSVSTLTIQRTQQEDSAVYLCASSPQGASSTDTQYFGPGTRLTVL.

The rearrangement links TRBV5-1 to TRBJ2-1, with TRBD2 matching 13 bases. J was trimmed by 6 bases and V by 0 bases; bases with no gene match: 3. Germline-derived CDR1 and CDR2 are SGHRS and YFSETQ. The CDR3 is 16 residues long. The DNA for the CDR3 is TGCGCCAGCAGCTTGGGAGGACTAGCGGGGGTCAATGAGCAGTTCTTC. It translates to CASSLGGLAGVNEQFF.

The rearrangement links TRBV4-3 to TRBJ1-1; TRBD1 agrees at 7 bases. V was pared by 7 bases and J by 1 base, with 9 bases of the junction left unmatched. The CDR3 sequence is 15 residues long. The germline V gene encodes CDR1 LGHNA and CDR2 YSLEER. CDR3 nucleotide sequence: TGCGCCAGCACCTCGGGTGGGACAGCGAACACTGAAGCTTTCTTT. Translating it yields CASTSGGTANTEAFF.

The V and J genes are TRBV5-4 and TRBJ2-7; 9 bases match TRBD1. Germline-derived CDR1 and CDR2 are SGHNT and YYREEE (reference sequence). There are 18 residues in the CDR3. V shed 2 bases and J 5 bases; nucleotides not matched to a gene: 17. The CDR3 nucleotides read TGTGCCAGCAGCTTTAGAAGAATGGGGGGACAGGGTCTTGACGAGCAGTACTTC. Encoded protein: CASSFRRMGGQGLDEQYF.

The sample holds a few counts of this clone. The chain joins TRBV3-1 (or the pseudogene TRBV3-2) to TRBJ1-5; D might be TRBD1 (6 bases). V was trimmed by 1 base and J by 2 bases, leaving 12 bases between them. This CDR3 region has 16 residues. CDR1 LGHDT and CDR2 YNNKEL come from the germline V gene (reference sequence). The CDR3 spells CASSQAQGLGNQPQHF. CDR3 coding DNA: TGTGCCAGCAGCCAAGCCCAGGGGTTGGGCAATCAGCCCCAGCATTTT.

This sequence joins TRBV4-2 and TRBJ1-3; 7 bases are shared with TRBD1. With V trimmed by 1 base and J by 0 bases, 6 bases remained unmatched. This CDR3 is 17 amino acids long. Germline CDR1 and CDR2: LGHNA and YNFKEQ. In nucleotides, the CDR3 is TGTGCCAGCAGCCAAGCCGGACAGGTAGACTCTGGAAACACCATATATTTT. Amino acids: CASSQAGQVDSGNTIYF.

The V call is TRBV9, the J call TRBJ1-6; D not certain. The CDR3 has 13 amino acids. Deletions cut 7 bases from V and 7 bases from J, with 12 bases between. Germline loops: CDR1 SGDLS, CDR2 YYNGEE. The CDR3 region has the DNA TGTGCCAGCGGGCATACAGAAAATTCACCCCTCCACTTT. Translated, it gives CASGHTENSPLHF.

This rearrangement joins TRBV6-2 or TRBV6-3 to TRBJ1-2; D possibly corresponds to TRBD1 (6 bases). V lost 6 bases to trimming and J lost 7 bases, with 18 bases between them. This CDR3 has 14 residues. The germline V gene has CDR1 MNHEY and CDR2 SVGEGT. The CDR3 bases are TGTGCCAGCAGCGCGATACAGGGCCTCTCTGGCTACACCTTC. Amino acid sequence: CASSAIQGLSGYTF.

The chain has TRBV14 and TRBJ1-2; no definite D call. Germline V lookup: CDR1 SGHDN, CDR2 FVKESK. Deletions cut 4 bases from V and 4 bases from J, with 13 bases between. CDR3 length: 14 residues. The CDR3 DNA is TGTGCCAGCAGCCTCGACGGATACAGCTATGGCTACACCTTC. It translates to CASSLDGYSYGYTF.

The chain couples TRBV6-6 to TRBJ1-6; TRBD1 matches 11 bases. Trimming took 6 bases from V and 12 from J; bases not matched to a gene: 4. The CDR3 runs to 13 residues. Germline-derived CDR1 and CDR2 are MNHNY and SVGAGI (reference sequence). CDR3 sequence reads: CASSWTGGEPLHF. CDR3 sequence (DNA): TGTGCCAGCAGCTGGACAGGGGGCGAACCCCTCCACTTT.

For this clone: One end of the junction fails to match germline, which may point to a read error. DNA of the CDR3: TGTGCTAGCAGCCCAGATAGCGGGGGGGGGTACAATGAGCAGTTCTTC. Residues: CASSPDSGGGYNEQFF. The V gene is TRBV7-7, the J gene TRBJ2-1, with TRBD2 identical over 11 bases. CDR1 is SSHAT, CDR2 FNYEAQ, per germline (reference sequence). This CDR3 comprises 16 residues.

This clone is a singleton in its sample. The chain is built from TRBV11-2 and TRBJ2-4; 16 bases map to TRBD2. With 3 bases clipped from V and 8 bases from J, the junction kept 10 bases outside the gene matches. Germline-derived CDR1 and CDR2 are SGHAT and FQNNGV. CDR3 length: 18 residues. The CDR3 loop is CASSFGGTSGGVSYIQYF. The CDR3 DNA follows: TGTGCCAGCAGCTTTGGTGGGACTAGCGGGGGGGTGAGTTACATTCAGTACTTC.

The chain carries TRBV7-2 and TRBJ2-7, with TRBD2 matching 7 bases. From germline, CDR1 is SGHTA and CDR2 FQGNSA. Trimming took 4 bases from V and 4 from J; bases not matched to a gene: 4. There are 13 residues in the CDR3. The CDR3 reads CASSSKGGYEQYF. The CDR3 DNA follows: TGTGCCAGCAGCTCTAAGGGAGGGTACGAGCAGTACTTC.